This record looks at one T cell receptor beta chain sequence and its context. The CDR3 loop spans 13 amino acids. V was pared by 7 bases and J by 4 bases, with 4 bases of the junction left unmatched. In the original analysis: It was from reference gene primer amplification that nucleated cell counts were estimated. Method: immunoSEQ multiplex PCR; TCRdb's copy keeps in-frame clones and lacks some. The DNA was the basis for D and trimming; V, J and clone size are from that table. The data contain 250,000 to 300,000 clones, roughly 89% of them seen just once; the ten biggest clones take up approximately 4.2%. The data were obtained in a study of blood T cell repertoires in COVID-19.

The chain uses TRBV12-3 or TRBV12-4 and TRBJ1-2, with 9 positions matching TRBD1. This clonotype was obtained from a middle-aged man with acute or convalescent COVID-19. The source material was peripheral blood. The CDR3: CASKPGQGYGYTF. The CDR3 bases are TGTGCCAGCAAACCGGGACAGGGCTATGGCTACACCTTC.